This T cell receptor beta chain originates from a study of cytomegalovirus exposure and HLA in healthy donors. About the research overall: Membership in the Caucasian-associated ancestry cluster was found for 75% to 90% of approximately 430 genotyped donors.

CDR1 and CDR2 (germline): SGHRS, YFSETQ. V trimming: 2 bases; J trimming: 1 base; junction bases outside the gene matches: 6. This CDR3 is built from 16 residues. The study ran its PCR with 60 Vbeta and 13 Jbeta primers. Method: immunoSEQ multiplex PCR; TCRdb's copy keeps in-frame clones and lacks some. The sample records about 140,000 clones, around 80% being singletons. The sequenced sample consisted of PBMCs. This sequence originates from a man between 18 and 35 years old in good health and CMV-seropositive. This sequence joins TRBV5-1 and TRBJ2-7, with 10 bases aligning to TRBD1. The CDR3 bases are TGCGCCAGCAGCTTAAATACGGGACAGGGGTCCTACGAGCAGTACTTC. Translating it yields CASSLNTGQGSYEQYF.